The 3 T cell receptor beta chains listed next were all sequenced from one sample in a study of metastatic and nonmetastatic thyroid tumors. All patients were untreated before thyroid surgery. TCRdb re-called clones from the PCR reads using MiXCR. This table holds about 17,000 clones, approximately 23% found once. Sequenced: adjacent normal tissue. These receptors came from a female donor with papillary thyroid cancer or a benign thyroid nodule (not recorded which). Some clones in this sample may be carry-over from other donors' samples.

This clone was seen ten or more times. Given a much more abundant clone one base away, this may be a read error. Other nucleotide sequences in the sample specify the same CDR3. J is TRBJ1-1 and V is TRBV10-3, with D unresolved. Germline CDR1 is ENHRY and CDR2 is SYGVKD. CDR3 length equals 14 residues. The germline V and J ends were trimmed by 8 bases and 2 bases, with 15 bases remaining between them. This chain's CDR3 is CAICPRTDNTEAFF. For the CDR3, the DNA is TGTGCCATCTGTCCGAGGACCGATAACACTGAAGCTTTCTTT.

In its sample, this clone was seen a few times. The chain uses TRBV28 and TRBJ2-7, with 11 nucleotides matching TRBD2. This CDR3 comprises 17 residues. J was trimmed by 6 bases and V by 6 bases; bases with no gene match: 16. Germline V CDR1 and CDR2: MDHEN, SYDVKM. The CDR3 reads CASSSVMVAGGLTEQYF. Here the CDR3 DNA reads TGTGCCAGCAGCTCCGTCATGGTAGCGGGAGGGCTCACCGAGCAGTACTTC.

This clone was seen ten or more times. This chain links TRBV7-9 with TRBJ1-2, with 9 bases identical to TRBD1. This CDR3 is 15 amino acids long. The ends lost 5 bases at V and 1 base at J; junction bases unmatched: 5. Germline lookup yields CDR1 SEHNR and CDR2 FQNEAQ (reference sequence). CDR3 amino acids: CASSRGTGSNYGYTF. In DNA, the CDR3 is TGTGCCAGCAGCCGCGGGACAGGGAGTAACTATGGCTACACCTTC.